This passage covers 31 T cell receptor beta chains from one sample sequenced in a study of breast tumors, draining lymph nodes, adjacent tissues. Breast cancer patients provided tissue from their axillary draining lymph nodes. TCRdb reprocessed the multiplex PCR reads via MiXCR and lists one record per CDR3 protein. The sample shows about 150,000 distinct CDR3 sequences, approximately 20% of them seen only once. The source material was axillary lymph node tissue. Receptors originate from a female donor with breast cancer. Some clones in this sample may be carry-over from other donors' samples.

This clonotype was observed once. Its ends do not fully match the called genes, so a read error is possible. The chain couples TRBV5-5 to TRBJ1-5; no definite D call. Germline lookup yields CDR1 SGHKS and CDR2 YYEKEE (reference sequence). The CDR3 extends over 14 amino acids. The CDR3 coding sequence is TGTGCCAGCAGCTTGATTATTAGCAATCAGCCCCAGCGTTTT. This gives the protein CASSLIISNQPQRF.

Concerning this clonotype itself: This sequence may be a read error, since a much larger clone differs from it by one base. V gene TRBV2 combines with J gene TRBJ2-1, with TRBD2 identical over 14 bases. Per the germline V gene, CDR1 is SNHLY and CDR2 is FYNNEI. The CDR3 extends over 20 amino acids. After removal of 6 bases from V and 0 bases from J, the junction contained 13 bases not matched to a gene. CDR3 DNA: TGTGCCAGCAGCCAGGGACCGGGACTAGCGGGAGTCGGCTCCTACAATGAGCAGTTCTTC. It specifies CASSQGPGLAGVGSYNEQFF.

The chain couples TRBV24-1 to TRBJ2-1; 10 bases match TRBD1. Germline V gene lookup returns CDR1 KGHDR and CDR2 SFDVKD. Losses at the gene ends were 2 bases for V and 8 bases for J; bases not matched to a gene: 5. The CDR3 spans 15 residues. The CDR3 sequence: CATSDSGTGDDEQFF. CDR3 bases: TGTGCCACCAGTGATTCCGGGACAGGGGACGATGAGCAGTTCTTC.

This clonotype was counted many times. CDR3 bases: TGTGCCAGCAGTGAGCGGTCCGTCCAAGAGACCCAGTACTTC. It translates to CASSERSVQETQYF. The V gene is TRBV2, the J gene TRBJ2-5; D remains ambiguous. Germline V gives CDR1 SNHLY, CDR2 FYNNEI. The germline V and J ends were trimmed by 3 bases and 1 base, with 9 bases remaining between them. The CDR3 is 14 amino acids. Full variable domain (remainder filled in from reference TRBV2 and TRBJ2-5): EPEVTQTPSHQVTQMGQEVILRCVPISNHLYFYWYRQILGQKVEFLVSFYNNEISEKSEIFDDQFSVERPDGSNFTLKIRSTKLEDSAMYFCASSERSVQETQYFGPGTRLLVL.

This clonotype was recorded at least ten times. CDR3 region: CASSEGDRGYNSPLHF. The DNA of the CDR3 is TGTGCCAGCAGTGAAGGGGACAGGGGATATAATTCACCCCTCCACTTT. This chain joins TRBV6-1 and TRBJ1-6; 10 bases are shared with TRBD1. V shed 1 base, J shed 4 bases, and the junction held 1 base outside the gene matches. This CDR3 comprises 16 residues. Germline V lookup: CDR1 MNHNS, CDR2 SASEGT.

This clonotype was seen at least ten times. The chain links TRBV19 to TRBJ1-5; D is unclear. Germline V gives CDR1 LNHDA, CDR2 SQIVND (reference sequence). The CDR3 runs to 12 residues. Trimming cost V 5 bases and J 7 bases, with 9 bases left between them. This CDR3 reads CASSFGSQPQHF. The CDR3 DNA follows: TGTGCCAGTAGTTTCGGGAGCCAGCCCCAGCATTTT.

For this clonotype: This may stem from a read error, because a much larger clone lies one nucleotide away. This sequence joins TRBV30 and TRBJ2-7; TRBD1 agrees at 10 bases. CDR3 size: 13 residues. V shed 5 bases, J shed 2 bases, and the junction held 3 bases outside the gene matches. CDR1 is GTSNPN, CDR2 SVGIG, per germline (reference sequence). The CDR3 loop is CAWGQGVTYEQYF. CDR3 DNA: TGTGCCTGGGGACAGGGGGTTACCTACGAGCAGTACTTC.

The gene calls are TRBV18 and TRBJ2-7, with D possibly being TRBD2 (6 bases). Trimming removed 3 bases from V and 0 bases from J, with 21 bases in between. The CDR3 extends over 18 amino acids. Germline V gene lookup returns CDR1 KGHSH and CDR2 LQKENI. DNA for the CDR3: TGTGCCAGCTCACCGTTTGGTTTGGGGGGAGCGAACTCCTACGAGCAGTACTTC. This sequence encodes CASSPFGLGGANSYEQYF.

The sample holds a few counts of this clonotype. Here the CDR3 reads CASSPGLADTGELFF. CDR3 bases: TGCGCCAGCTCTCCGGGACTAGCGGACACCGGGGAGCTGTTTTTT. The chain has TRBV5-1 and TRBJ2-2; 11 bases fit TRBD2. The CDR3 spans 15 residues. Germline V gene data show CDR1 as SGHRS and CDR2 as YFSETQ. V was clipped by 7 bases and J by 3 bases; unmatched bases: 5.

For this clonotype: This may arise from a read error, as a much more abundant clone is one base away. The rearrangement uses TRBV19 and TRBJ1-4, with D unclear. The CDR3 totals 15 residues. Germline CDR1 reads LNHDA; CDR2 reads SQIVND (reference sequence). The CDR3 protein is CASSPLLATNGKLFF. The CDR3 DNA sequence: TGTGCCAGTAGTCCTTTGTTGGCAACTAATGGAAAACTGTTTTTT.

On this clonotype: A clone one base away is much larger, so this may be a read error. This CDR3 is missing its conserved last phenylalanine or tryptophan, likely due to a read error. V gene TRBV5-4 combines with J gene TRBJ2-3; D not resolved. The V end lost 0 bases, the J end lost 0 bases, and 8 bases lay between the germline ends. The CDR3 sequence is 15 residues long. Germline V CDR1 and CDR2: SGHNT, YYREEE (reference sequence). In DNA form, the CDR3 reads TGTGCCAGCAGCTTGGGCGGCCCTAGCACAGATACGCAGTATCTT. This sequence encodes CASSLGGPSTDTQYL.

A remark on this clonotype: Being one base from a much bigger clone, this may be a read error. The chain recombines TRBV15 with TRBJ1-3; D not certain. The V gene's germline CDR1 is LNHNV and CDR2 YYDKDF (reference sequence). This CDR3 has 16 amino acids. CDR3 sequence reads: CATSRPRGPSGNTKYF. In DNA form, the CDR3 reads TGTGCCACCAGCAGACCCAGAGGACCGTCTGGAAACACCAAATATTTT.

A note on this clonotype: A much larger clone differs from this one at a single base, so this may be a read error. The chain recombines TRBV11-3 with TRBJ2-2; D might be TRBD2 (6 bases). The CDR3 extends over 13 amino acids. Germline V lookup: CDR1 SGHNT, CDR2 YENEEA. CDR3 sequence: CASSPFGDGGLFF. The CDR3 nucleotides read TGTGCCAGCAGCCCCTTCGGCGACGGGGGGCTGTTTTTT. Full variable domain (missing parts from reference TRBV11-3 and TRBJ2-2): EAGVVQSPRYKIIEKKQPVAFWCNPISGHNTLYWYLQNLGQGPELLIRYENEEAVDDSQLPKDRFSAERLKGVDSTLKIQPAELGDSAVYLCASSPFGDGGLFFGEGSRLTVL.

Comments on this clonotype: Since the CDR3 does not end with the conserved phenylalanine or tryptophan, this likely comes from a read error. The J gene is TRBJ1-6, the V gene TRBV28, with 9 positions matching TRBD1. V gave up 5 bases and J gave up 10 bases; unmatched junction bases: 15. This CDR3 spans 17 amino acids. Germline V gene lookup returns CDR1 MDHEN and CDR2 SYDVKM. CDR3 nucleotides: TGTGCCAGCAGTGAAGGTCCCGGGACAGGGCCCTGGTCACCCCTCCACTGT. Its protein is CASSEGPGTGPWSPLHC.

With respect to this clonotype: A much larger clone lies one base from this, so it may be a read error. CDR3 region: CASSLTSGATYGQYF. Written as DNA, the CDR3 is TGTGCCAGCAGCCTGACTAGCGGAGCAACCTACGGGCAGTACTTC. This rearrangement joins TRBV6-5 to TRBJ2-7; 9 bases are shared with TRBD2. Looked up from germline, CDR1 is MNHEY and CDR2 is SVGAGI. This CDR3 has 15 amino acids.

In its sample, this clonotype was seen many times. The chain is built from TRBV29-1 and TRBJ2-1; 7 bases agree with TRBD2. CDR3 length: 14 amino acids. Germline V gene data show CDR1 as SQVTM and CDR2 as ANQGSEA. The V segment lost 6 bases and the J segment 3 bases; nucleotides outside the gene matches: 8. CDR3 residues: CSVSLATGYNEQFF. CDR3 nucleotide sequence: TGCAGCGTGTCACTAGCGACCGGCTACAATGAGCAGTTCTTC.

This clonotype came up a few times. A much larger clone lies one base from this, so it may be a read error. The chain is built from TRBV4-2 and TRBJ2-7; the match to TRBD2 covers 11 bases. Losses at the gene ends were 3 bases for V and 2 bases for J; bases not matched to a gene: 6. Germline V CDR1 and CDR2: LGHNA, YNFKEQ. There are 16 residues in the CDR3. The CDR3 loop reads CASSQDTSGSAYEQYF. For the CDR3, the DNA is TGTGCCAGCAGCCAGGATACTAGCGGGAGTGCCTACGAGCAGTACTTC.

This clonotype has ten or more counts. The V and J genes are TRBV6-5 and TRBJ2-3; D is perhaps TRBD2 (6 bases). The CDR3 loop spans 16 amino acids. Germline values: CDR1 MNHEY, CDR2 SVGAGI. Trimming cost V 2 bases and J 1 base, with 13 bases left between them. CDR3 coding DNA: TGTGCCAGCAGTTACGGCCCGGGAGCAGGCACAGATACGCAGTATTTT. This translates into CASSYGPGAGTDTQYF.

The chain employs TRBV12-3 or TRBV12-4 and TRBJ2-7, with 9 bases that match TRBD2. The CDR3 runs to 10 residues. V lost 11 bases and J lost 12; bases outside the gene matches: 8. The CDR3 coding sequence is TGTGCCTCCCAAGGACTAGCGCCGTACTTC. Translation: CASQGLAPYF.

This clonotype was recorded many times. The J gene is TRBJ1-5, the V gene TRBV20-1; D uncertain. CDR1 is DFQATT and CDR2 is SNEGSKA in the germline V gene (reference sequence). Trimming pared 4 bases from V and 6 bases from J, leaving 13 bases between. The CDR3 covers 13 residues. The CDR3 DNA is TGCAGTGCTATGTCGTCGGCGGTTCAGCCCCAGCATTTT. Amino acid sequence: CSAMSSAVQPQHF.

Note on this clonotype: It may be a read error: a sequence one base away is much more abundant. The rearrangement uses TRBV11-2 and TRBJ2-3; 9 bases agree with TRBD2. The CDR3 length is 17 residues. J was trimmed by 8 bases and V by 2 bases; bases with no gene match: 14. Germline-derived CDR1 and CDR2 are SGHAT and FQNNGV. The DNA for the CDR3 is TGTGCCAGCAGCTTACTGGCCAATAGCGGGAGATCTGGTACGCAGTATTTT. Protein: CASSLLANSGRSGTQYF.

In its sample, this clonotype was seen many times. The V call is TRBV6-1, the J call TRBJ2-5; TRBD2 agrees at 7 bases. CDR3 length: 14 amino acids. V trimming: 5 bases; J trimming: 5 bases; junction bases outside the gene matches: 8. From germline, CDR1 is MNHNS and CDR2 SASEGT. CDR3 nucleotides: TGTGCCAGCAGTCAGGGAGGGTCGCGGGAGACCCAGTACTTC. This translates into CASSQGGSRETQYF.

This clonotype was seen repeatedly, ten times or more. This chain uses TRBV12-3 or TRBV12-4 with TRBJ2-7; D is possibly TRBD2 (5 bases). The CDR3 contains 11 residues. V was shortened by 7 bases and J by 9 bases, with 13 bases between the two germline ends. The CDR3 region is CASKGGGPQYF. The CDR3 DNA reads TGTGCCAGCAAAGGTGGAGGTCCGCAGTACTTC.

There are many counts of this clonotype. The J gene is TRBJ2-3, the V gene TRBV20-1, with TRBD2 identical over 13 bases. CDR1 is DFQATT and CDR2 is SNEGSKA in the germline V gene (reference sequence). V lost 5 bases, J lost 3 bases, and 11 bases stayed unmatched. This CDR3 contains 17 residues. CDR3 DNA sequence: TGCAGTGCTTCCCGGACTAGCGGGAGTGGGCGGACAGATACGCAGTATTTT. It yields the protein CSASRTSGSGRTDTQYF.

This clonotype was detected ten times or more. V is TRBV7-2 and J is TRBJ2-1, with a possible D match to TRBD2 (5 bases). Germline V gene data show CDR1 as SGHTA and CDR2 as FQGNSA. Trimming left V 3 bases short and J 6 bases short, with 12 bases between. This CDR3 is built from 14 residues. The CDR3 DNA is TGTGCCAGCAGCTTGGTCACTAGTCGCAATGAGCAGTTCTTC. Translating gives CASSLVTSRNEQFF. The full variable domain, rest sourced from reference TRBV7-2 and TRBJ2-1, is GAGVSQSPSNKVTEKGKDVELRCDPISGHTALYWYRQSLGQGLEFLIYFQGNSAPDKSGLPSDRFSAERTGGSVSTLTIQRTQQEDSAVYLCASSLVTSRNEQFFGPGTRLTVL.

This clonotype was seen many times. The chain uses TRBV11-2 and TRBJ2-5; D is perhaps TRBD2 (5 bases). V lost 5 bases to trimming and J lost 4 bases, with 14 bases between them. Germline values: CDR1 SGHAT, CDR2 FQNNGV. The CDR3 length is 14 residues. The CDR3 coding sequence is TGTGCCAGCAGCCGAACTAGATCCCGAGAGACCCAGTACTTC. Its translation is CASSRTRSRETQYF.

In this sample, this clonotype turned up many times. The CDR3 protein is CASSLLSGEHGTQYF. As DNA, the CDR3 is TGTGCCAGCAGCTTACTTTCCGGGGAACACGGTACGCAGTATTTT. The genes are TRBV7-2 and TRBJ2-3; the D gene is possibly TRBD2 (5 bases). Trimming took 2 bases from V and 8 from J, leaving 17 bases between them. CDR1 and CDR2 from the germline V gene are SGHTA and FQGNSA. The CDR3 has 15 residues.

The table lists this clonotype with many counts. The CDR3 here is CSASLRGSAKQYF. CDR3 DNA: TGCAGTGCTAGCCTACGGGGCTCCGCCAAGCAGTACTTC. The V and J genes are TRBV20-1 and TRBJ2-7; either TRBD1 or TRBD2 may supply D (5 bases each). Germline CDR1 and CDR2: DFQATT and SNEGSKA (reference sequence). V lost 3 bases, J lost 8 bases, and 17 bases lay in between. The CDR3 contains 13 residues.

This clonotype was found a few times. J is TRBJ1-4 and V is TRBV11-2; D unclear. The CDR3 runs 15 residues. V was clipped by 1 base and J by 6 bases, with 12 bases between them. Germline V gene sequence: CDR1 SGHAT, CDR2 FQNNGV. CDR3 sequence: CASSLVPGSHEKLFF. The CDR3 DNA reads as TGTGCCAGCAGCTTAGTGCCCGGGTCGCATGAAAAACTGTTTTTT.

The sample holds many counts of this clonotype. The rearrangement joins TRBV6-1 to TRBJ1-2, with no clear D. Germline V gene lookup returns CDR1 MNHNS and CDR2 SASEGT. The CDR3 totals 10 residues. V was shortened by 8 bases and J by 7 bases, with 8 bases between the two germline ends. The CDR3 DNA is TGTGCCAGCGGTCGACTTGGCTACACCTTC. Protein sequence: CASGRLGYTF.

The chain employs TRBV30 and TRBJ2-5; 8 bases match TRBD1. Trimming at V came to 5 bases and at J to 5 bases, leaving 10 bases not matched to a gene. The CDR3 has 14 residues. Germline V gene data show CDR1 as GTSNPN and CDR2 as SVGIG (reference sequence). The DNA of the CDR3 is TGTGCCTGGGGGAGCAAGACAGGGGCCGAGACCCAGTACTTC. Its translation: CAWGSKTGAETQYF.